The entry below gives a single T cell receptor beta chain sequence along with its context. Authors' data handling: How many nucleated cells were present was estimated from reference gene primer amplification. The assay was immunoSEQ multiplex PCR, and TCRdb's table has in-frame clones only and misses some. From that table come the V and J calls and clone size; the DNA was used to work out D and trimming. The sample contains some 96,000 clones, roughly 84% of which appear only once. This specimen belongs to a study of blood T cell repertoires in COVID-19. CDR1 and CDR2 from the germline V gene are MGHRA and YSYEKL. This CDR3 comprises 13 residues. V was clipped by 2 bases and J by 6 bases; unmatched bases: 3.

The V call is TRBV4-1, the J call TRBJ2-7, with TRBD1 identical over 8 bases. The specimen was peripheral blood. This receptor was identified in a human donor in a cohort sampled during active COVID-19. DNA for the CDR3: TGCGCCAGCAGCCAACGGACAGGGTCCGAGCAGTACTTC. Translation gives CASSQRTGSEQYF.